This is a list of T cell receptor beta chains from one sample in a study of blood T cell repertoires in COVID-19. The repertoire was sequenced with immunoSEQ multiplex PCR; TCRdb's copy has only in-frame clones and lacks some. The sample has about 260,000 clones; approximately 86% are singletons. The specimen was peripheral blood. The receptors stem from a man between 35 and 55 years old who had recovered from COVID-19. Both conserved end residues are part of each CDR3. Each record gives: D gene, J gene, clone size, V gene, CDR3 protein, CDR3 DNA. A D gene is named only where the DNA matches it firmly. Part of the rows lack a size; the others show once, few, many or a class for expanded clones.

TRBD2,TRBJ2-1,.,TRBV27,CASISHASGYEQFF,TGTGCCAGCATCTCCCATGCTAGCGGTTATGAGCAGTTCTTC
.,TRBJ1-3,few,TRBV6-5,CASSYSLGGTIYF,TGTGCCAGCAGTTACTCGCTCGGTGGCACCATATATTTT
.,TRBJ1-1,.,TRBV9,CASSKGTGSLGHTEAFF,TGTGCCAGCAGCAAGGGTACAGGCTCCCTGGGTCACACTGAAGCTTTCTTT
.,TRBJ1-1,.,TRBV28,CASRGPRPYTEAFF,TGTGCCAGCAGGGGGCCCAGACCCTACACTGAAGCTTTCTTT
TRBD2,TRBJ2-1,.,TRBV5-4,CASSLGGAGGNEQFF,TGTGCCAGCAGCTTGGGGGGAGCGGGAGGGAATGAGCAGTTCTTC
TRBD1,TRBJ1-2,.,TRBV27,CASSLGTANYGYTF,TGTGCCAGCAGTCTCGGGACAGCTAACTATGGCTACACCTTC
.,TRBJ2-7,.,TRBV6-5,CASSPLTGGSYEQYF,TGTGCCAGCAGTCCCCTAACCGGGGGTTCCTACGAGCAGTACTTC
TRBD2,TRBJ2-3,.,TRBV29-1,CSVDGLAGGLDTQYF,TGCAGCGTTGACGGCCTAGCGGGGGGTCTAGATACGCAGTATTTT
.,TRBJ1-1,.,TRBV5-1,CASSLGYGVNTEAFF,TGCGCCAGCAGCTTGGGGTACGGAGTAAACACTGAAGCTTTCTTT
TRBD2,TRBJ2-7,.,TRBV6-2/TRBV6-3,CASSWGTSGRYVYEQYF,TGTGCCAGCAGTTGGGGGACTAGCGGGAGGTACGTGTACGAGCAGTACTTC
.,TRBJ2-2,.,TRBV5-1,CASSLTDLLRGELFF,TGCGCCAGCAGCTTGACAGACCTCCTCCGGGGGGAGCTGTTTTTT
.,TRBJ1-1,.,TRBV14,CASRGSGVWNTEAFF,TGTGCCAGCCGAGGGAGCGGGGTCTGGAACACTGAAGCTTTCTTT
.,TRBJ1-4,once,TRBV7-9,CASSPATGDPKLFF,TGTGCCAGCAGCCCCGCGACAGGCGACCCAAAACTGTTTTTT
.,TRBJ2-7,.,TRBV27,CASSSSPRSYEQYF,TGTGCCAGCAGTTCAAGCCCCCGCTCCTACGAGCAGTACTTC
TRBD1,TRBJ2-3,.,TRBV2,CASSRQGVDTDTQYF,TGTGCCAGCAGTCGACAGGGGGTCGACACAGATACGCAGTATTTT
TRBD1,TRBJ2-3,.,TRBV9,CASSVSPGGSGTDTQYF,TGTGCCAGCAGCGTATCCCCAGGGGGATCCGGCACAGATACGCAGTATTTT
.,TRBJ1-4,.,TRBV10-2,CASSVLTNEKLFF,TGCGCCAGCAGTGTTCTAACTAATGAAAAACTGTTTTTT
TRBD1,TRBJ1-6,once,TRBV7-9,CASSSSGTGVGGYNSPLHF,TGTGCCAGCAGTTCTTCCGGGACAGGGGTTGGGGGTTATAATTCACCCCTCCACTTT
.,TRBJ2-7,.,TRBV5-6,CASSRTGGSYEQYF,TGTGCCAGCAGCCGGACCGGGGGCTCCTACGAGCAGTACTTC
TRBD1,TRBJ2-7,.,TRBV15,CATSRSDRGNEQYF,TGTGCCACCAGCAGGTCCGACAGGGGGAACGAGCAGTACTTC
.,TRBJ1-2,.,TRBV27,CASTRDFYGYTF,TGTGCCAGCACTAGGGACTTCTATGGCTACACCTTC
TRBD1,TRBJ2-2,.,TRBV4-3,CASSQEGTGGTGELFF,TGCGCCAGCAGCCAAGAAGGGACAGGAGGAACCGGGGAGCTGTTTTTT
TRBD1,TRBJ2-2,.,TRBV6-2/TRBV6-3,CASSRTGTTGELFF,TGTGCCAGCAGCCGGACAGGGACCACCGGGGAGCTGTTTTTT
.,TRBJ2-1,.,TRBV27,CASSLGATVRGEQFF,TGTGCCAGCAGTTTAGGGGCTACCGTGCGGGGTGAGCAGTTCTTC
.,TRBJ2-1,.,TRBV5-1,CASSWAAGSNNEQFF,TGCGCCAGCAGCTGGGCGGCGGGGTCCAACAATGAGCAGTTCTTC
TRBD1,TRBJ1-4,.,TRBV4-3,CASSQDTRTGNEKLFF,TGCGCCAGCAGCCAAGATACGCGGACAGGGAATGAAAAACTGTTTTTT
.,TRBJ2-1,once,TRBV30,CAWIGGSSSYNEQFF,TGTGCCTGGATCGGGGGTTCCAGCTCCTACAATGAGCAGTTCTTC
.,TRBJ1-1,.,TRBV30,CAWSARKGDTEAFF,TGTGCCTGGAGTGCTCGGAAGGGGGACACTGAAGCTTTCTTT
TRBD1,TRBJ1-1,.,TRBV7-7,CASSFLDRVYTEAFF,TGTGCCAGCAGCTTTCTTGACAGGGTCTACACTGAAGCTTTCTTT
.,TRBJ1-4,few,TRBV9,CASSGGRQINEKLFF,TGTGCCAGCAGCGGGGGGCGGCAGATAAATGAAAAACTGTTTTTT
TRBD2,TRBJ2-4,.,TRBV9,CASSLTGVGLADKNIQYF,TGTGCCAGCAGCCTCACGGGCGTCGGACTAGCGGATAAAAACATTCAGTACTTC
TRBD1,TRBJ2-7,.,TRBV5-6,CASSRDRVGEQYF,TGTGCCAGCAGCCGGGACAGGGTAGGCGAGCAGTACTTC
TRBD1,TRBJ2-3,.,TRBV9,CASSLDRQRRQYF,TGTGCCAGCAGCCTGGACAGGCAGAGGAGGCAGTATTTT
.,TRBJ2-3,.,TRBV5-4,CASSSRDTDTQYF,TGTGCCAGCAGCTCCCGGGACACAGATACGCAGTATTTT
.,TRBJ1-4,.,TRBV5-1,CASSPGSSNEKLFF,TGCGCCAGCAGCCCTGGTAGTTCTAATGAAAAACTGTTTTTT
TRBD2,TRBJ2-2,.,TRBV7-2,CASSWRTSGRATGELFF,TGTGCCAGCAGCTGGAGGACTAGCGGGAGGGCCACCGGGGAGCTGTTTTTT